This TCR beta chain came from a study of control samples from healthy donors and cancer patients. Per the germline V gene, CDR1 is MDHEN and CDR2 is SYDVKM. CDR3 length: 15 residues. Between the trimmed V and J ends, which lost 3 bases and 7 bases, there was a span of 19 bases. Assay: immunoSEQ multiplex PCR; the TCRdb copy retains only in-frame clones and omits some. Of under 450,000 clones in the sample, about nine tenths are singletons; the top ten hold around 6.4%. V gene TRBV28 combines with J gene TRBJ2-7; D remains ambiguous. Input material: PBMCs. The sequence came from a man aged 35-49 years with head and neck cancer. This chain's CDR3 is CASSLKSGLQKEQYF. As DNA, the CDR3 is TGTGCCAGCAGTTTGAAATCCGGCCTCCAAAAAGAGCAGTACTTC.